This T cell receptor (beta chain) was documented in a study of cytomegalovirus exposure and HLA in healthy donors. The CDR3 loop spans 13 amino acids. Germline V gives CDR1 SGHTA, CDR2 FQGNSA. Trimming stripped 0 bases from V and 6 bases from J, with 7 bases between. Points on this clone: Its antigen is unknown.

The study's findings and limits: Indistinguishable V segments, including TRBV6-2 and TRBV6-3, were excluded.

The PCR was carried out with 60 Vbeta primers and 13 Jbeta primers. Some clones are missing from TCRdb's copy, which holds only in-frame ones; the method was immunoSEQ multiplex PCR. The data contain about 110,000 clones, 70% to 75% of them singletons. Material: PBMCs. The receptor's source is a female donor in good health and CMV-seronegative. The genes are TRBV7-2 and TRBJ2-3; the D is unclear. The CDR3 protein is CASSLALRDTQYF. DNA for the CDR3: TGTGCCAGCAGCTTAGCGTTGAGGGATACGCAGTATTTT.